A selection of T cell receptor beta chains follows, all from one sample in a study of T cells in Graves' hyperthyroidism and ophthalmopathy. TCRdb re-called the multiplex PCR reads with MiXCR, one entry per CDR3 protein. There are a few hundred thousand distinct CDR3 sequences in the sample; about 20% occur only once, and about 53% lies in the top ten. Material: blood. The receptors here all came from a woman in her seventies with Graves' ophthalmopathy. Both conserved end residues are part of each CDR3. The D gene is left open where the match is weak. Only some rows state a clone size, as once, few, many or a class for expanded clones.

J gene,clone size,D gene,V gene,CDR3 DNA,CDR3 protein
TRBJ1-5,NA,NA,TRBV27,TGTGCCAGCAACTCGAGAGGGGCTATCAATCAGCCCCAGCATTTT,CASNSRGAINQPQHF
TRBJ2-3,NA,TRBD2,TRBV5-1,TGCGCCAGCAGCTTGTCCGGGACTAGGGGCGATACGCAGTATTTT,CASSLSGTRGDTQYF
TRBJ2-2,few,NA,TRBV7-3,TGTGCCAGCAGCTTAACTTTGTTGGCTAACACCGGGGAGCTGTTTTTT,CASSLTLLANTGELFF
TRBJ2-5,NA,TRBD2,TRBV30,TGTGCCTGGAGTGGGACTAGCGGGAGAGTGCAGACCCAGTACTTC,CAWSGTSGRVQTQYF
TRBJ2-7,few,NA,TRBV6-2/TRBV6-3,TGTGCCAGCAGCGTCCGGGGTGGTGGCTACGAGCAGTACTTC,CASSVRGGGYEQYF
TRBJ2-3,many,TRBD2,TRBV7-2,TGTGCCAGCAGCCCCGGGACTAGCGCAGATACGCAGTATTTT,CASSPGTSADTQYF
TRBJ1-5,few,NA,TRBV28,TGTGCCAGCAGCAAACAGGGTAGTAGTGGTCGGCCCCAGCATTTT,CASSKQGSSGRPQHF
TRBJ1-1,NA,TRBD1,TRBV19,TGTGCCAGTAGCGATACAGGGGGAATAGGAAACACTGAAGCTTTCTTT,CASSDTGGIGNTEAFF
TRBJ1-2,few,NA,TRBV2,TGTGCCAGCAGTGACCGACAGGCAACGCTTGGCTACACCTTC,CASSDRQATLGYTF
TRBJ1-1,NA,NA,TRBV9,TGTGCCAGCAGCCCCCGGGGGGGACACTCAAACACTGAAGCTTTCTTT,CASSPRGGHSNTEAFF
TRBJ2-7,many,NA,TRBV6-1,TGTGCCAGCAGTTTCTCAACCGTCAAGACTTACGAGCAGTACTTC,CASSFSTVKTYEQYF
TRBJ2-3,many,NA,TRBV10-1,TGCGCCAGCAGTGAGTCGTTCGCACAGGGACGCACAGATACGCAGTATTTT,CASSESFAQGRTDTQYF
TRBJ1-1,many,TRBD1,TRBV11-2,TGTGCCAGCAGTTTAAGGGGGCCGAACACTGAAGCTTTCTTT,CASSLRGPNTEAFF
TRBJ2-3,few,TRBD2,TRBV20-1,TGCAGTGCTAGCCCAATCAGGGGGGCTAGCGGGAACACAGATACGCAGTATTTT,CSASPIRGASGNTDTQYF
TRBJ1-5,few,TRBD1,TRBV6-1,TGTGCCAGCAGCCTACAGGGGGATAGCAATCAGCCCCAGCATTTT,CASSLQGDSNQPQHF
TRBJ1-1,NA,NA,TRBV10-3,TGTGCCATCAAAGCTATAACGGGGAGCACTGAAGCTTTCTTT,CAIKAITGSTEAFF
TRBJ2-7,few,TRBD2,TRBV6-4,TGTGCCAGCAGTGACCCCAGGGAGGGGTACGAGCAGTACTTC,CASSDPREGYEQYF
TRBJ1-1,many,NA,TRBV11-1,TGTGCCAGCAGCTTAGCGGGAGGCATGAACACTGAAGCTTTCTTT,CASSLAGGMNTEAFF
TRBJ1-2,many,TRBD1,TRBV6-2/TRBV6-3,TGTGCCAGCAGCGCCTCCGGGACAGGGCAGGACGGCTACACCTTC,CASSASGTGQDGYTF
TRBJ1-1,few,NA,TRBV10-3,TGTGCCATCAGTGTTTCAGGTACTGAAGCTTTCTTT,CAISVSGTEAFF
TRBJ2-5,once,NA,TRBV4-2,TGTGCCAGCAGCCAGGAGGGAGTTAAAGAGACCCAGTACTTC,CASSQEGVKETQYF
TRBJ2-1,many,TRBD1,TRBV2,TGTGCCAGCAATAGGGGGCTAGCTTGGGTCTCCTACAATGAGCAGTTCTTC,CASNRGLAWVSYNEQFF
TRBJ2-1,many,TRBD1,TRBV10-1,TGCGCCAGCGCACGACAGGGAGTTGGTGAGCAGTTCTTC,CASARQGVGEQFF
TRBJ1-6,many,NA,TRBV6-6,TGTGCCAGCAGTTACGATCGAGCCTATAATTCACCCCTCCACTTT,CASSYDRAYNSPLHF
TRBJ1-2,once,NA,TRBV30,TGTGCCTGGACGCAGGTTTGGGGCTACACCTTC,CAWTQVWGYTF
TRBJ2-3,NA,TRBD1,TRBV30,TGTGCCTGGAATACAGGGGTCCAAGCGGATACGCAGTATTTT,CAWNTGVQADTQYF
TRBJ2-7,few,NA,TRBV3-1,TGTGCCAGCAGCCAAGATTGGAGTAGGACAGTCCGCTACGAGCAGTACTTC,CASSQDWSRTVRYEQYF
TRBJ2-1,NA,NA,TRBV4-1,TGCGCCAGCAGCCCAAGGGACGGCTATGAGCAGTTCTTC,CASSPRDGYEQFF
TRBJ2-2,NA,TRBD1,TRBV7-8,TGTGCCAGCAGCTCCTGGCAGGGGGCATCCGGGGAGCTGTTTTTT,CASSSWQGASGELFF
TRBJ2-3,few,TRBD1,TRBV30,TGTGCCTGGGGGGACAGGGCCGGACCAGATACGCAGTATTTT,CAWGDRAGPDTQYF
TRBJ1-5,NA,NA,TRBV20-1,TGCAGTGCTATCAGGGCGGGAGATCAGCCCCAGCATTTT,CSAIRAGDQPQHF
TRBJ2-1,NA,NA,TRBV4-3,TGCGCCAGCAGCCAGACTCTAGGCTCGGTGGATGAGCAGTTCTTC,CASSQTLGSVDEQFF
TRBJ2-1,few,NA,TRBV5-1,TGCGCCAGCAGGCTGGTATATCAGGGGTCCTACAATGAGCAGTTCTTC,CASRLVYQGSYNEQFF
TRBJ2-7,few,TRBD2,TRBV29-1,TGCAGCGTTAGGGGGGAGTGGGGTCAAGGACTAGCGGGAGTCCGGACCACCGATGAGCAGTACTTC,CSVRGEWGQGLAGVRTTDEQYF
TRBJ1-4,NA,NA,TRBV19,TGTGCCAGTAGGAAGAGGGGGTATGAAAAACTGTTTTTT,CASRKRGYEKLFF
TRBJ2-7,NA,NA,TRBV6-1,TGTGCCAGCAGGGGGCCAGGGGTTGAGCACGAGCAGTACTTC,CASRGPGVEHEQYF
TRBJ2-7,NA,TRBD2,TRBV5-4,TGTGCCAGCAGCTTGACACTAGCGGGAGTGCTTGAGCAGTACTTC,CASSLTLAGVLEQYF
TRBJ2-2,few,TRBD2,TRBV6-2/TRBV6-3,TGTGCCAGCACCTTACTAGCGGTGAACACCGGGGAGCTGTTTTTT,CASTLLAVNTGELFF
TRBJ2-3,NA,TRBD1,TRBV12-3/TRBV12-4,TGTGCCAGCAGTTTAGGGGACAGAAATACGCAGTATTTT,CASSLGDRNTQYF
TRBJ1-1,many,NA,TRBV6-1,TGTGCCAGCAGTTACGCGCCCAACACTGAAGCTTTCTTT,CASSYAPNTEAFF
TRBJ2-1,NA,TRBD2,TRBV20-1,TGCAGTGCCGGGACTAGCGGGTTGGTTTCCTACAATGAGCAGTTCTTC,CSAGTSGLVSYNEQFF
TRBJ2-1,many,NA,TRBV12-3/TRBV12-4,TGTGCCAGCAGTTTGGGGAGCGGCTCCTACAATGAGCAGTTCTTC,CASSLGSGSYNEQFF
TRBJ2-3,few,TRBD2,TRBV30,TGTGCCTGGAGTGGACTAGCGGGAGTATCAGATACGCAGTATTTT,CAWSGLAGVSDTQYF
TRBJ1-2,once,TRBD1,TRBV6-4,TGTGCCAGCAGTGAGGCAGGGGGCATCTATGGCTACACCTTC,CASSEAGGIYGYTF
TRBJ1-5,few,NA,TRBV20-1,TGCAGTGCTAGAGTGAGGGGAGATCAGCCCCAGCATTTT,CSARVRGDQPQHF
TRBJ1-5,NA,NA,TRBV5-8,TGTGCCAGCAGCCCCCAGATTGTCGGTAGTCAGCCCCAGCATTTT,CASSPQIVGSQPQHF
TRBJ1-1,many,NA,TRBV6-1,TGTGCCAGCAGTGAAGGGACCCAGGGGAACACTGAAGCTTTCTTT,CASSEGTQGNTEAFF
TRBJ2-1,NA,NA,TRBV24-1,TGTGCCACCAGTGATTGGGCGGAAGGGAACTACAATGAGCAGTTCTTC,CATSDWAEGNYNEQFF
TRBJ2-2,NA,NA,TRBV9,TGTGCCAGCAGCCTTACTGGAGGTCAGGGGTTCACCGGGGAGCTGTTTTTT,CASSLTGGQGFTGELFF
TRBJ2-2,few,NA,TRBV30,TGTGCCTGGGCCCGAGTCGGGGAGCTGTTTTTT,CAWARVGELFF
TRBJ2-7,few,NA,TRBV25-1,TGTGCCAGCAGTGGCCCGGGCATAGGAGGGACGGCCGAGCAGTACTTC,CASSGPGIGGTAEQYF
TRBJ1-4,NA,NA,TRBV5-6,TGTGCCAGCAGCTTGGTTGGAGGGGCCCACAATGAAAAACTGTTTTTT,CASSLVGGAHNEKLFF
TRBJ2-1,NA,NA,TRBV2,TGTGCCAGCAGTGGTAAGGTCTACCAATTAAGCTCCTACAATGAGCAGTTCTTC,CASSGKVYQLSSYNEQFF
TRBJ2-7,NA,TRBD2,TRBV5-1,TGCGCCAGCAGCCGGACTAGCGGGCCGACCCATTACGAGCAGTACTTC,CASSRTSGPTHYEQYF
TRBJ2-7,few,NA,TRBV2,TGTGCCAGCAGTGAAGATTTCCTAACCCCAAGGAACGAGCAGTACTTC,CASSEDFLTPRNEQYF
TRBJ1-2,few,TRBD1,TRBV7-2,TGTGCCAGCAGCGGATCCGGGACAGGGAACTATGGCTACACCTTC,CASSGSGTGNYGYTF
TRBJ2-7,few,TRBD2,TRBV15,TGTGCCACCAGCGCGGGGCGGGGGGTCCAATCCTACGAGCAGTACTTC,CATSAGRGVQSYEQYF